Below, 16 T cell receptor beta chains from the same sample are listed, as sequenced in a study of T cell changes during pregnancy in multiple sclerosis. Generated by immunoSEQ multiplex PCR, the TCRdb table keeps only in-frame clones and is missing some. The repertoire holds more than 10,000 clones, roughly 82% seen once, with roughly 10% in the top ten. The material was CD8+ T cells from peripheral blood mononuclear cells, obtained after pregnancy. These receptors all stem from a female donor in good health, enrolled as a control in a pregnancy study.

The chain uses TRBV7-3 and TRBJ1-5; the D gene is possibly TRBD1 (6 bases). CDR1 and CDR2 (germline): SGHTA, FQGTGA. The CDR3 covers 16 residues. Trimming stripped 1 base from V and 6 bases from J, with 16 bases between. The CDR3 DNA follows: TGTGCCAGCAGCTTAAGTGGGGGGGCCCTTCCTCAGCCCCAGCATTTT. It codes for CASSLSGGALPQPQHF.

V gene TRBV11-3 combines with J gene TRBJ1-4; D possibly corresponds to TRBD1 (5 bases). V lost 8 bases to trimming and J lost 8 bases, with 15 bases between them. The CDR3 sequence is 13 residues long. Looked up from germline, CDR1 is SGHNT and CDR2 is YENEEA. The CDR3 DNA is TGTGCCAGCCGCGGCCGGGGGGACGAAAAACTGTTTTTT. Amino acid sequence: CASRGRGDEKLFF.

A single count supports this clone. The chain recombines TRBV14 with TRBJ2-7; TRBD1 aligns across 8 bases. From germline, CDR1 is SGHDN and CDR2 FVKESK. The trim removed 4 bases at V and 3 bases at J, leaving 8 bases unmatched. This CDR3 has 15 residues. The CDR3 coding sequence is TGTGCCAGCAGCCGAGGACAGGGAGGATTCTACGAGCAGTACTTC. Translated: CASSRGQGGFYEQYF.

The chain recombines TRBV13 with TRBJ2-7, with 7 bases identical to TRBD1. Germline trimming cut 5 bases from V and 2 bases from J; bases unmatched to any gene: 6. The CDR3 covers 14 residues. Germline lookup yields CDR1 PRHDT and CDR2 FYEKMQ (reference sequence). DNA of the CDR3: TGTGCCAGCAGCGCCCGGGACAGTACCTACGAGCAGTACTTC. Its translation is CASSARDSTYEQYF.

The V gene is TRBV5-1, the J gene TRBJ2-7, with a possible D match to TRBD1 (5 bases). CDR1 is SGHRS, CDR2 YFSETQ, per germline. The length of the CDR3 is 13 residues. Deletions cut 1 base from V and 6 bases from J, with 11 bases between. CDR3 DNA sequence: TGCGCCAGCAGCTTGATCAAGGGGCTCGAGCAGTACTTC. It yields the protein CASSLIKGLEQYF.

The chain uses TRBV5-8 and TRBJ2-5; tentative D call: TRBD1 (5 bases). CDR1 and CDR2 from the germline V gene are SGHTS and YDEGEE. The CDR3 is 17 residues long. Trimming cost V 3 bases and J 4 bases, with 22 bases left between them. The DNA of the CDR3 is TGTGCCAGCAGCTCCCTACTGAGGCCCCAAGGGGCAGAGACCCAGTACTTC. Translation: CASSSLLRPQGAETQYF. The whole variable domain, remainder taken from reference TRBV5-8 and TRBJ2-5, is EAGVTQSPTHLIKTRGQQATLRCSPISGHTSVYWYQQALGLGLQFLLWYDEGEERNRGNFPPRFSGRQFPNYSSELNVNALELEDSALYLCASSSLLRPQGAETQYFGPGTRLLVL.

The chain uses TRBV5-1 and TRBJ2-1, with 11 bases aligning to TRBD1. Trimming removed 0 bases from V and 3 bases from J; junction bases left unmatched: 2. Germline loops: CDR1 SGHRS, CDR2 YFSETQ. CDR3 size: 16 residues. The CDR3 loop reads CASSLAGTGGYNEQFF. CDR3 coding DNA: TGCGCCAGCAGCTTGGCTGGGACAGGGGGCTACAATGAGCAGTTCTTC.

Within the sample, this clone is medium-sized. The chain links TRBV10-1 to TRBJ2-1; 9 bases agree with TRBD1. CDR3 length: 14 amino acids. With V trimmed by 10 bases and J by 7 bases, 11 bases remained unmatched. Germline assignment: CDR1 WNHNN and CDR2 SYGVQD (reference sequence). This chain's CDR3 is CATSDRGIGNEQFF. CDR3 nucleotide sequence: TGCGCCACCTCGGACAGGGGAATAGGAAATGAGCAGTTCTTC.

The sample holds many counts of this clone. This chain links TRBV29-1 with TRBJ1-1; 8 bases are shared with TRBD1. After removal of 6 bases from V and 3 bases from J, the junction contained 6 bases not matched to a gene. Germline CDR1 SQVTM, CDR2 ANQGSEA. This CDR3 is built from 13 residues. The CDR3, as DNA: TGCAGCGTCGACCGACAGGGGCACACTGAAGCTTTCTTT. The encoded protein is CSVDRQGHTEAFF.

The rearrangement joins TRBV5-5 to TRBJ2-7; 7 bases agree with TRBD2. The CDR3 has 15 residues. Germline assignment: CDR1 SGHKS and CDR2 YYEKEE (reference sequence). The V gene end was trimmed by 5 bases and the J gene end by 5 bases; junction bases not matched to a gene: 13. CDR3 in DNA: TGTGCCAGCAGTTTAGGACTAGATTCTTCTCACGAGCAGTACTTC. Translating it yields CASSLGLDSSHEQYF.

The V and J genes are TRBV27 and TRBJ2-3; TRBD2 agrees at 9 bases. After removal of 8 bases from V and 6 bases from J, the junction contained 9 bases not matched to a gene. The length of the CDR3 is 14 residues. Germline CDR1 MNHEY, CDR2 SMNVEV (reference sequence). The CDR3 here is CASESRGGRDTQYF. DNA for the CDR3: TGTGCCAGCGAGTCGCGGGGGGGCAGGGATACGCAGTATTTT.

The DNA for the CDR3 is TGTGCCAGCAGCTTAGAACAGGGGGCTGGTACGCAGTATTTT. It is translated as CASSLEQGAGTQYF. The V call is TRBV7-9, the J call TRBJ2-3; 9 bases fit TRBD1. The CDR3 runs 14 residues. From germline, CDR1 is SEHNR and CDR2 FQNEAQ (reference sequence). J lost 8 bases, V lost 1 base, and 4 bases had no gene match.

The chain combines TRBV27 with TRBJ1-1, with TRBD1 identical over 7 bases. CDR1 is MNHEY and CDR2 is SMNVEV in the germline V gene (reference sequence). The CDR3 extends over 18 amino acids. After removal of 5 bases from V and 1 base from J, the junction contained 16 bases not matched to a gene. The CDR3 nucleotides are TGTGCCAGCAGTCCCCTGACTGGAGGGGGCTACAAGAACACTGAAGCTTTCTTT. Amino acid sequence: CASSPLTGGGYKNTEAFF.

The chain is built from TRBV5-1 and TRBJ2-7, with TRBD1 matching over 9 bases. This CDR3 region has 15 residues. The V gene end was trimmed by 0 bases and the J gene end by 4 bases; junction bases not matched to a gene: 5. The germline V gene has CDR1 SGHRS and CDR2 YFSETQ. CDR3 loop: CASSLDGTGKYEQYF. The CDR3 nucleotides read TGCGCCAGCAGCTTGGATGGGACAGGGAAGTACGAGCAGTACTTC.

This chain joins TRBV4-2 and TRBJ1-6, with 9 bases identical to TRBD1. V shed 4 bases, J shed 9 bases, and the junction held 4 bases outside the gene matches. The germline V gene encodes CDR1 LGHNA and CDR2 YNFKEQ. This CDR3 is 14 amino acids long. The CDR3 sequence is CASSPDRGSSPLHF. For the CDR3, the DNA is TGTGCCAGCAGCCCGGACAGGGGTAGTTCACCCCTCCACTTT.

CDR3 coding DNA: TGTGCCAGCAGCTTAAGTTTCAGGGCCCAAGAGACCCAGTACTTC. Translated: CASSLSFRAQETQYF. J is TRBJ2-5 and V is TRBV7-6; tentatively, D is TRBD1 (5 bases). V gave up 2 bases and J gave up 1 base, with 11 bases separating them. Germline V gives CDR1 SGHVS, CDR2 FNYEAQ. This CDR3 has 15 amino acids.